This T cell receptor (beta chain) comes out of a study of shared clonotypes between healthy human individuals. Study-wide results and caveats: With four donors compared, 4% to 5.5% of naive CD4 clonotypes were shared.

This clone turned up a few times. Its antigen is unidentified. Profiling relied on immunoSEQ multiplex PCR, and the TCRdb table lists in-frame clones only, not all of them. The table includes about 980,000 clones, approximately 76% detected once. This clonotype was obtained from a young man in good health. The sequencing input was memory CD4+ T cells sorted from blood. Sample subset: CD45RA-negative fraction.

The CDR3 bases are TGTGCCAGCAGCCGACAGGGCGAGGGCACTGAAGCTTTCTTT. Translating gives CASSRQGEGTEAFF. This sequence joins TRBV7-9 and TRBJ1-1, with TRBD1 identical over 7 bases. The germline V gene has CDR1 SEHNR and CDR2 FQNEAQ (reference sequence). This CDR3 comprises 14 residues. Losses at the gene ends were 5 bases for V and 4 bases for J; bases not matched to a gene: 7. The full variable domain, rest sourced from reference TRBV7-9 and TRBJ1-1, is DTGVSQNPRHKITKRGQNVTFRCDPISEHNRLYWYRQTLGQGPEFLTYFQNEAQLEKSRLLSDRFSAERPKGSFSTLEIQRTEQGDSAMYLCASSRQGEGTEAFFGQGTRLTVV.